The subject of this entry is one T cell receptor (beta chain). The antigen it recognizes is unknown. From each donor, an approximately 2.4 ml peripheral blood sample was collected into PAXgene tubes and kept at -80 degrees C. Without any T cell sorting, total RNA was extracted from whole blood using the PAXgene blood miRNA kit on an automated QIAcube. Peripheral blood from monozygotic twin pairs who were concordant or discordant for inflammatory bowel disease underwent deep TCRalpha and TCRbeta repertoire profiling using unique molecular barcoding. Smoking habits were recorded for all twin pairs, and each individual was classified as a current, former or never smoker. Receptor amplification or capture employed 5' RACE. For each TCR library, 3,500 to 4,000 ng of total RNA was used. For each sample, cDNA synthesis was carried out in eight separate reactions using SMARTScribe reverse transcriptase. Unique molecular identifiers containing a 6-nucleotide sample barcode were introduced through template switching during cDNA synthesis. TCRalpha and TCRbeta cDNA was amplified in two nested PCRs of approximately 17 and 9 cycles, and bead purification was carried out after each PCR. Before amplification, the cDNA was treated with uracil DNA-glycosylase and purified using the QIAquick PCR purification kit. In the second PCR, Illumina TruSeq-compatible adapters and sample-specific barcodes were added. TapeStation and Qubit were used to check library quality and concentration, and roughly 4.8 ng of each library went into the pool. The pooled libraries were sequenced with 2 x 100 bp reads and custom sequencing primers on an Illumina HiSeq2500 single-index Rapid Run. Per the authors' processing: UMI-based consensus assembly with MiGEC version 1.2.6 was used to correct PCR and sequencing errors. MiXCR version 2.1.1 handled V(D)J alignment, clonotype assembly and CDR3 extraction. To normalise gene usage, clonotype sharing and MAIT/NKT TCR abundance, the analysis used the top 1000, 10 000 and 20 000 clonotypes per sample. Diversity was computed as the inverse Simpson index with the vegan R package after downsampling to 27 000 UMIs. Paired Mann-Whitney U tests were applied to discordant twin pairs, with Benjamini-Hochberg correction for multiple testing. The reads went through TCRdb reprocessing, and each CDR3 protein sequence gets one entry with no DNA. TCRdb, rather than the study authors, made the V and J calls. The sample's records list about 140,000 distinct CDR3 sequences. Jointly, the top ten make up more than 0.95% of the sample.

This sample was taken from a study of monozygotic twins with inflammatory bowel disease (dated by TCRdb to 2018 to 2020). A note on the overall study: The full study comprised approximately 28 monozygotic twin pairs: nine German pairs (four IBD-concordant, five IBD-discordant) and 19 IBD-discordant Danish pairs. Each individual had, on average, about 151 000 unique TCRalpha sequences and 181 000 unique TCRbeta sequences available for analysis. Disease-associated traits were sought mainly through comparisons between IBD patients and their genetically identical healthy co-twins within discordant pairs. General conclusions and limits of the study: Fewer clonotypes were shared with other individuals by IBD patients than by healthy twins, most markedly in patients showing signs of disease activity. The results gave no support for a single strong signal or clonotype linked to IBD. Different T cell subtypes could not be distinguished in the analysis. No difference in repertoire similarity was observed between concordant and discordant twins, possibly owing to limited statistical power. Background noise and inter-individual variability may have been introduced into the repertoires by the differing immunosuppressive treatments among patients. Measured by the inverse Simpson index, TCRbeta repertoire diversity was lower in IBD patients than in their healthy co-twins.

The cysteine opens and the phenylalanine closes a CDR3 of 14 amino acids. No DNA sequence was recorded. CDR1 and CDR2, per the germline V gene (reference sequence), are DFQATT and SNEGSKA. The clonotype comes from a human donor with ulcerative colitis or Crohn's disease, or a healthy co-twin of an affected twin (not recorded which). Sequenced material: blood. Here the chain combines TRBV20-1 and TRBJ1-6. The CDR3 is CSASAAGDNSPLHF.